This TCR beta chain was captured in a study of blood T cell repertoires in COVID-19. Looking at the study overall: PBMCs, B-cell-depleted T cells, or T cells provided the cDNA or gDNA that made up the material.

This clone was seen once. Those who participated ranged in age from roughly 18 to 100 years and resided in 20 to 30 US areas. CDR3 length equals 14 residues. The germline V gene encodes CDR1 SNHLY and CDR2 FYNNEI. V was clipped by 7 bases and J by 3 bases; unmatched bases: 5. As originally analysed: Researchers report that nucleated cell counts were estimated from reference gene primer amplification. The protocol was immunoSEQ multiplex PCR, while the TCRdb copy is restricted to in-frame clones and leaves out a portion. The D gene and trimming were derived from the DNA, and the V and J assignments and clone size from that table. The data show approximately 210,000 clones, with about 84% seen just once and about 4% held by the top ten.

Input material: PBMCs or T cells enriched from blood (not recorded which). J is TRBJ2-1 and V is TRBV2; 8 positions match TRBD2. The origin of this receptor is a man aged 25 to 40 with acute COVID-19. The CDR3 reads CASTRSGGYNEQFF. As DNA, the CDR3 is TGTGCCAGCACTAGGAGCGGGGGCTACAATGAGCAGTTCTTC.